Listed below are T cell receptor beta chains from one sample, sequenced in a study of cytomegalovirus exposure and HLA in healthy donors. Libraries were prepared by immunoSEQ multiplex PCR; TCRdb keeps only in-frame clonotypes and omits some of them. The data contain under 150,000 clones, 79% of them singletons. Sequenced sample: PBMCs. The receptors shown here come from a man younger than 45 in good health and CMV-seropositive. Each CDR3 is given with its conserved first and last residue. Each record gives: D gene, clone size, J gene, V gene, CDR3 DNA, CDR3 protein. A D gene is named only where the DNA matches it firmly. Clone size is stated in some rows and not others, as once, few, many or a class when expanded.

>NA|NA|TRBJ1-5|TRBV27
TGTGCCAGCAGCTTCGGGGGGAGTAATCAGCCCCAGCATTTT
CASSFGGSNQPQHF
>NA|NA|TRBJ1-1|TRBV28
TGTGCCAGCAGTTTAACGGGGAAGGGGAACACTGAAGCTTTCTTT
CASSLTGKGNTEAFF
>NA|NA|TRBJ2-7|TRBV6-1
TGTGCCAGCAGTGAACGGGACTGGACCTACGAGCAGTACTTC
CASSERDWTYEQYF
>NA|NA|TRBJ2-3|TRBV18
TGTGCCAGCTCACCCCTGGGGGGACAGCGATATTCCACAGATACGCAGTATTTT
CASSPLGGQRYSTDTQYF
>TRBD2|NA|TRBJ2-6|TRBV4-2
TGTGCCAGCAGCTCTGGACTAGCGGGGCTTTACTCTGGGGCCAACGGCCTGACTTTC
CASSSGLAGLYSGANGLTF
>NA|once|TRBJ2-5|TRBV12-2
TGTGCAAGTCGCCCGACCCCAGGCGGGAGTTTAGAGACCCAGTACTTC
CASRPTPGGSLETQYF
>TRBD1|NA|TRBJ1-6|TRBV19
TGTGCCAGTAGTGTCAGACAGGGTCGAAATTCACCCCTCCACTTT
CASSVRQGRNSPLHF
>TRBD1|NA|TRBJ1-2|TRBV7-2
TGTGCCAGCAGCTATAGGGGGACAGGGGGCTATGGCTACACCTTC
CASSYRGTGGYGYTF
>TRBD2|NA|TRBJ2-5|TRBV7-9
TGTTCCAGCAGCATTAGCGGGAAGGGGACGGAGACCCAGTACTTC
CSSSISGKGTETQYF
>TRBD1|NA|TRBJ2-1|TRBV9
TGTGCCAGCAGCAGCAGGGGGCGGTACAATGAGCAGTTCTTC
CASSSRGRYNEQFF
>NA|NA|TRBJ2-4|TRBV28
TGTGCCAGCAGTTTAGGAGGGAGTTACCTTCTCGGCAAAAACATTCAGTACTTC
CASSLGGSYLLGKNIQYF
>NA|NA|TRBJ1-1|TRBV28
TGTGCCAGCCGCCGGGGTACTGAAGCTTTCTTT
CASRRGTEAFF
>NA|NA|TRBJ1-2|TRBV13
TGTGCCAGCAGCTTTGATGGCGGCTACACCTTC
CASSFDGGYTF
>TRBD2|NA|TRBJ2-2|TRBV4-1
TGCGCCAGCAGCCAAAGCGGGGGATACACCGGGGAGCTGTTTTTT
CASSQSGGYTGELFF
>NA|NA|TRBJ1-1|TRBV4-3
TGCGCCAGCAGCCAAGATCGGGAGGGGGTGGACACTGAAGCTTTCTTT
CASSQDREGVDTEAFF
>TRBD2|few|TRBJ2-5|TRBV7-2
TGTGCCAGCAGCTTAAAGCTAGCGGGTGCAATGCAAGAGACCCAGTACTTC
CASSLKLAGAMQETQYF
>NA|NA|TRBJ1-4|TRBV2
TGTGCCAGCAGGAGTGGACAGTTTGAAAAACTGTTTTTT
CASRSGQFEKLFF
>NA|NA|TRBJ1-1|TRBV7-2
TGTGCCAGCAGCCCCTACCTCGCGACGGGAGCTGAAGCTTTCTTT
CASSPYLATGAEAFF
>NA|NA|TRBJ2-7|TRBV30
TGTGCCTGGGGCAGTGTTCGGTCGGGAGAAGTATACGAGCAGTACTTC
CAWGSVRSGEVYEQYF
>TRBD1|NA|TRBJ1-4|TRBV10-3
TGTGCCATCGGGGGAACAGGGGGGGCTAATGAAAAACTGTTTTTT
CAIGGTGGANEKLFF
>TRBD2|NA|TRBJ2-2|TRBV9
TGTGCCAGCAGTTACTCTAGCGGGGCGGTTTCCGGGGAGCTGTTTTTT
CASSYSSGAVSGELFF
>NA|NA|TRBJ2-2|TRBV2
TGTGCCAGCAGTACAGGGTCCACCGGGGAGCTGTTTTTT
CASSTGSTGELFF
>TRBD1|NA|TRBJ1-2|TRBV6-4
TGTGCCAGCAGTGACAGGGGGCAAGGCTACACCTTC
CASSDRGQGYTF
>NA|NA|TRBJ2-7|TRBV19
TGTGCCAGTAGTATAGCTGGGGGGGGCCTCTACGAGCAGTACTTC
CASSIAGGGLYEQYF
>TRBD2|NA|TRBJ2-3|TRBV7-2
TGTGCCACGGGGACTAGCAGGGGGGATACGCAGTATTTT
CATGTSRGDTQYF
>NA|NA|TRBJ1-3|TRBV7-9
TGTGCCAGCAGCTTGCCCCGGGGAGGCATTTCTGGAAACACCATATATTTT
CASSLPRGGISGNTIYF
>NA|NA|TRBJ2-7|TRBV6-5
TGTGCCAGCAGTTACTCAGACAGGACGTACGAGCAGTACTTC
CASSYSDRTYEQYF
>NA|NA|TRBJ1-5|TRBV6-1
TGTGCCAGCAGTGAAAGGGGGGGGGTCCAGCCCCAGCATTTT
CASSERGGVQPQHF
>NA|NA|TRBJ2-5|TRBV4-2
TGTGCCAGCAGCCAAGAGCAGGTTACAAAAGAGACCCAGTACTTC
CASSQEQVTKETQYF
>TRBD2|NA|TRBJ2-3|TRBV28
TGTGCCAGCAGCGAACTAGCGGGCCTTGATACGCAGTATTTT
CASSELAGLDTQYF
>NA|NA|TRBJ1-1|TRBV6-5
TGTGCCAGCACCCTGCACAACATGAACACTGAAGCTTTCTTT
CASTLHNMNTEAFF
>NA|NA|TRBJ2-1|TRBV6-5
TGTGCCAGCAGTTACGGTCTAGCGTCAAACAATGAGCAGTTCTTC
CASSYGLASNNEQFF
>TRBD1|NA|TRBJ1-2|TRBV7-2
TGTGCCAGCAGCTATACCGGGACAGGGGGCCGGGGCTACACCTTC
CASSYTGTGGRGYTF
>NA|NA|TRBJ1-2|TRBV28
TGTGCCAGCAGTTTAAGTTTGGGGCAGACCCTATACTATGGCTACACCTTC
CASSLSLGQTLYYGYTF
>NA|once|TRBJ1-2|TRBV7-9
TGTGCCAGCAGCTTAATGGCAGAATCTAACTATGGCTACACCTTC
CASSLMAESNYGYTF
>TRBD2|NA|TRBJ2-4|TRBV10-3
TGTGCCATCAGGCCGGGACTAGCGGCACGAGACATTCAGTACTTC
CAIRPGLAARDIQYF
>NA|NA|TRBJ1-6|TRBV4-3
TGCGCCAGCAGCCAAGAGGTGAGGGAACCCCTCCACTTT
CASSQEVREPLHF
>NA|NA|TRBJ2-7|TRBV7-2
TGTGCCAGCAGCTTACAGGGCGGTTATGACACCTACGAGCAGTACTTC
CASSLQGGYDTYEQYF
>NA|NA|TRBJ2-7|TRBV28
TGTGCCAGCAGTTTAAGGGCCGGGGGTCAGATTACCTACGAGCAGTACTTC
CASSLRAGGQITYEQYF
>TRBD2|NA|TRBJ2-1|TRBV28
TGTGCCAGCAGTTCCGCGGGGGGGTACCGGGGGCAGTTCTTC
CASSSAGGYRGQFF